Below are 7 T cell receptor beta chains sequenced from a single sample in a study of blood T cell repertoires in COVID-19 (dated by TCRdb to 2020 to 2021). Receptors were amplified or captured by the immunoSEQ multiplex PCR assay. Imported from immuneACCESS, the table was reduced by TCRdb to in-frame sequences with V and J called. These copies leave out some clones; in studies compared against another copy, an unresolved V gene accounts for under half, and the cause of the remainder is not known. The sample table contains 50,000 to 75,000 clones; only one count was recorded for roughly 92% of them. The top ten constitute 4.5% to 5.5% of the sample. Source material: peripheral blood. These receptors all stem from a man in his fifties with active COVID-19.

V is TRBV6-1 and J is TRBJ1-6; TRBD1 is a possible D gene (5 bases). V dropped 1 base and J dropped 10 bases, with 14 bases sitting between them. The CDR3 runs to 15 residues. Germline-derived CDR1 and CDR2 are MNHNS and SASEGT. The CDR3 DNA is TGTGCCAGCAGTGAAGTTAGGCAGGGAAGGTCACCCCTCCACTTT. Its protein is CASSEVRQGRSPLHF.

The rearrangement joins TRBV11-2 to TRBJ1-5, with 9 bases identical to TRBD1. The length of the CDR3 is 19 residues. The germline V gene has CDR1 SGHAT and CDR2 FQNNGV. The trim removed 2 bases at V and 0 bases at J, leaving 11 bases unmatched. DNA for the CDR3: TGTGCCAGCAGCTTAACCGGACAGGGGAAAGGGTATAGCAATCAGCCCCAGCATTTT. This encodes CASSLTGQGKGYSNQPQHF.

J is TRBJ2-5 and V is TRBV28; 8 bases match TRBD1. V lost 4 bases to trimming and J lost 2 bases; unmatched junction nucleotides: 15. Germline CDR1 and CDR2: MDHEN and SYDVKM. The CDR3 runs 18 residues. This CDR3 is CASSSYDGQGKPQETQYF. As DNA, the CDR3 is TGTGCCAGCAGTTCCTATGATGGACAGGGAAAACCTCAAGAGACCCAGTACTTC.

The genes are TRBV5-8 and TRBJ1-2; D is perhaps TRBD1 (6 bases). The germline V gene encodes CDR1 SGHTS and CDR2 YDEGEE. With 7 bases removed from V and 3 bases from J, the gap between germline ends came to 19 bases. The CDR3 runs 15 residues. The CDR3 nucleotides are TGTGCCAGCGGACTCGCAGGGACATATGACTATGGCTACACCTTC. Protein sequence: CASGLAGTYDYGYTF.

A single count supports this clone. V gene TRBV7-6 combines with J gene TRBJ1-3; D gene uncertain. Trimming took off 1 base at V and 0 bases at J, with 10 bases between the two ends. Germline V gene lookup returns CDR1 SGHVS and CDR2 FNYEAQ. The CDR3 spans 16 residues. CDR3 sequence (DNA): TGTGCCAGCAGCTTAGTCCCGCTATCCTCTGGAAACACCATATATTTT. Protein: CASSLVPLSSGNTIYF.

V gene TRBV30 combines with J gene TRBJ2-2, with a possible D match to TRBD2 (5 bases). CDR3 length: 13 residues. Trimming removed 3 bases from V and 7 bases from J, with 12 bases in between. The germline gives CDR1 GTSNPN, CDR2 SVGIG (reference sequence). In DNA, the CDR3 is TGTGCCTGGAGAGTCCTAGCAATCGGGGAGCTGTTTTTT. This gives the protein CAWRVLAIGELFF.

The chain combines TRBV5-1 with TRBJ2-7; D not certain. CDR1 and CDR2 from the germline V gene are SGHRS and YFSETQ. The CDR3 has 13 amino acids. Trimming removed 4 bases from V and 2 bases from J, with 10 bases in between. CDR3 DNA: TGCGCCAGCAGCCCAGGCACCCCCTACGAGCAGTACTTC. This encodes CASSPGTPYEQYF.